This T cell receptor (beta chain) was identified during a study of T cell responses to AZD1222 COVID-19 vaccine. In regard to this clone: Its antigen remains unidentified.

The CDR3 consists of 15 residues. The J segment lost 5 bases and the V segment lost 7 bases, leaving 11 bases of the junction unmatched. Germline V gene data show CDR1 as SEHNR and CDR2 as FQNEAQ (reference sequence). Study-wide points: Repertoire sampling happened only post peak T cell response. Once two AZD1222 doses were given, Spike-specific TCR breadth and depth went up. Nearly half of spike-specific TCRs reportedly go after variant regions that carry no mutations.

Libraries were prepared by immunoSEQ multiplex PCR; TCRdb keeps only in-frame clonotypes and omits some of them. Of approximately 300,000 clones listed, about 94% are singletons. The sequence derives from an adult who received the AZD1222 COVID-19 vaccine. The chain uses TRBV7-9 and TRBJ1-2; TRBD1 matches 9 bases. Sequenced here: peripheral blood, sampled 28 days after the second AZD1222 dose. CDR3 loop: CASTQGGQGTYGYTF. The CDR3 DNA reads as TGTGCCAGCACCCAGGGGGGACAGGGTACTTATGGCTACACCTTC.